This T cell receptor beta chain was recorded in a study of T cell changes during pregnancy in multiple sclerosis. Germline CDR1 is MNHEY and CDR2 is SMNVEV (reference sequence). This CDR3 contains 16 residues. V lost 5 bases, J lost 2 bases, and 8 bases stayed unmatched. Clones were read by immunoSEQ multiplex PCR, and TCRdb kept only the in-frame ones, dropping some. This sample has around 39,000 clones, with about 92% found just once. This clonotype was obtained from a female donor with multiple sclerosis, enrolled in a pregnancy study. The rearrangement joins TRBV27 to TRBJ2-3; the match to TRBD2 covers 9 bases. Source: CD8+ T cells from peripheral blood mononuclear cells, taken before pregnancy. CDR3 DNA: TGTGCCAGCAGTGCCATGGCGGGGGGGACCACAGATACGCAGTATTTT. Translation gives CASSAMAGGTTDTQYF.